Here is one TCR beta chain with its context. The antigen is unknown. The length of the CDR3 is 13 residues. V was shortened by 3 bases and J by 8 bases, with 16 bases between the two germline ends. Germline values: CDR1 DFQATT, CDR2 SNEGSKA (reference sequence). Using its own MiXCR run on the reads, TCRdb lists one record per CDR3 protein. The sample includes about 150,000 distinct CDR3 sequences, approximately 30% seen only once; the top ten take around half. These data are taken from a study of T cell repertoires in cytomegalovirus infection. Sequencing was performed on CD8+ T cells from cultured PBMCs, taken from culture after CMV antigen stimulation. This TCR was recovered from a human donor in good health (CMV status not recorded). Some clones in this sample may be carry-over from other donors' samples. This chain uses TRBV20-1 with TRBJ1-1; D is unclear. CDR3 coding DNA: TGCAGTGCTAGTGAGGCGGGGTTTTACGAAGCTTTCTTT. It yields the protein CSASEAGFYEAFF.